This TCR beta chain was identified in a study of blood T cell repertoires in COVID-19. The wider study: There were acute and convalescent COVID-19 samples, and they came from the United States, Italy and Spain. Nucleic acid was either cDNA or gDNA, and it came from T cells, B-cell-depleted T cells, or PBMCs.

Per the original data handling: The assay estimated nucleated cells by amplifying reference gene primers. Profiling relied on immunoSEQ multiplex PCR, and the TCRdb table lists in-frame clones only, not all of them. V and J calls and clone size are as listed in that table; D and trimming were resolved from the DNA. This table holds hundreds of thousands of clones, roughly 91% found once. Participants, 18 to 89 years old, spanned fewer than 30 US areas. The CDR3 is 15 amino acids. Germline-derived CDR1 and CDR2 are MNHEY and SMNVEV (reference sequence). Losses at the gene ends were 4 bases for V and 7 bases for J; bases not matched to a gene: 7.

The sequence was obtained from a woman between 25 and 40 years old with acute COVID-19. This sequence joins TRBV27 and TRBJ2-2; 9 positions match TRBD1. The sequencing sample was made of PBMCs or T cells enriched from blood (not recorded which). The CDR3 loop reads CASSYYPGQGGELFF. CDR3 sequence (DNA): TGTGCCAGCAGTTACTACCCGGGACAGGGCGGGGAGCTGTTTTTT.